This entry features one T cell receptor beta chain sequence. It lacks a known antigen. Per-nucleotide qualities are absent, and no much larger clonotype sits a single base away. This sample was included in a study of blood T cell repertoires in COVID-19 (dated by TCRdb to the early 2020s). Looking at the study overall: The collaborator samples originated in the United States, Italy and Spain and spanned the acute and convalescent phases of COVID-19. The material from the prospective study consisted of cDNA or gDNA derived from T cells, B-cell-depleted T cells, or PBMCs. Subjects who had been exposed to COVID-19, were actively infected with it, or had recovered from it provided the deeply sampled blood TCRbeta repertoires that made up the dataset. The repertoires were released in a freely available public database intended as a resource for research on the immune response to SARS-CoV-2. Nearly every sample came with metadata listing a de-identified subject ID, COVID-19 status, age in years and sex. Where available, HLA class I and class II types were taken from metadata supplied by the sample provider and were not determined by assay-based typing. Samples came from the ongoing ImmuneRACE study (first 160 participants) plus 1,254 subjects from 6 global collaborators. What the work shows at the level of the full study, not this receptor alone: How much clinical and demographic metadata was included differed by source and by participant, and the metadata was provided uncurated.

Based on the germline V gene, the CDR1 and CDR2 sequences are KGHSH and LQKENI. V trim: 1 base; J trim: 5 bases; unmatched bases: 7. From the cysteine up to the phenylalanine, the CDR3 has a length of 15 residues. Only the CDR3 DNA stays, 45 bases, in frame from base 1. Collaborating institutions collected whole blood in K2EDTA tubes following their own protocols. For TCRbeta analysis, collaborator samples were shipped as frozen whole blood, as isolated PBMCs, or as DNA extracted from either sample type. TCRbeta CDR3 regions were amplified from genomic DNA using the immunoSEQ Assay, a bias-controlled multiplex PCR. The authors' analysis ran thus. The number of nucleated cells in each sample was estimated from the amplification of reference gene primers within the assay. Sequence reads were collapsed and filtered to measure the absolute abundance of every unique TCRbeta CDR3 rearrangement. For each sample, productive Simpson clonality was calculated as the square root of Simpson's diversity index across productive rearrangements. Entries here come from immuneACCESS through TCRdb and include only in-frame sequences with V and J called. Some clones fail to appear in such tables; in the studies checked, an unresolved V gene covers under half of the shortfall, and the cause of the remainder is unknown. V and J calls and clone size are copied from that table; D and trimming were computed from the DNA. For this sample there are 55,000 to 80,000 clones; 70% to 85% appear just once. Of the sample, 25% to 30% falls within the top ten clones.

The rearrangement joined TRBV18 to TRBJ2-5; 7 bases in the junction line up with TRBD1. The specimen sequenced was peripheral blood. This receptor was identified in a man aged 65 to 85 with acute or convalescent COVID-19. The CDR3 has the sequence CASSPRQGPRETQYF. The DNA sequence follows: TGTGCCAGCTCACCACGACAGGGACCGCGGGAGACCCAGTACTTC.